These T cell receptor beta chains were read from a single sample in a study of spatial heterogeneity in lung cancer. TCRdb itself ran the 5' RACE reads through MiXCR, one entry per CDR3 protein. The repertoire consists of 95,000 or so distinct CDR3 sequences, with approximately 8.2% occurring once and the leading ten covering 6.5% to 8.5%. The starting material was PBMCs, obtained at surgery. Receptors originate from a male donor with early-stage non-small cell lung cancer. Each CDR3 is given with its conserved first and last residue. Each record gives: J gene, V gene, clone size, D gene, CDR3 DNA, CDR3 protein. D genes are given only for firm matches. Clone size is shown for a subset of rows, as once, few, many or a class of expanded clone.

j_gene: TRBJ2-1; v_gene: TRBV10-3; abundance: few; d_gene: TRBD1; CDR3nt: TGTGCCATCAGTGAGTCGACAGGGCCCAATGAGCAGTTCTTC; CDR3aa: CAISESTGPNEQFF
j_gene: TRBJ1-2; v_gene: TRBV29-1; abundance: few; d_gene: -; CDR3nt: TGCAGCGTTGAAGATCGGAGGCAGGGAAACTATGGCTACACCTTC; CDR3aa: CSVEDRRQGNYGYTF
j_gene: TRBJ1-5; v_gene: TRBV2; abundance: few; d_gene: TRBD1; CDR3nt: TGTGCCAGCAGCGGAGGGACAGGGGGAAGTCAGCCCCAGCATTTT; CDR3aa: CASSGGTGGSQPQHF
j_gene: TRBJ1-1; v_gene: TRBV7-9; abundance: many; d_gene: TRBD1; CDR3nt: TGTGCCTGCAGGGGGTACACTGAAGCTTTCTTT; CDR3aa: CACRGYTEAFF
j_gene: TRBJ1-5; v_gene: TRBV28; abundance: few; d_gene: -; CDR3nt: TGTGCCAGCACCTCCAGGGGTGACGTATATAGCAATCAGCCCCAGCATTTT; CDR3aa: CASTSRGDVYSNQPQHF
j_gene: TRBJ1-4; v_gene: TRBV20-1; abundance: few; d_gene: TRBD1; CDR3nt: TGCAGTGCGAGCCGACAGGGGACCTATGAAAAACTGTTTTTT; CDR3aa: CSASRQGTYEKLFF
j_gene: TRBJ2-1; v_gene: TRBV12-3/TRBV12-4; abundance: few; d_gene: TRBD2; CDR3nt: TGTGCCAGCAGTTCGGGACTAGGGCCCTACAATGAGCAGTTCTTC; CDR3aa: CASSSGLGPYNEQFF
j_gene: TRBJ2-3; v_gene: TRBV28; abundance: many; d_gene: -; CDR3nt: TGTGCCAGCACTGAAGACAGAGCTAGCACAGATACGCAGTATTTT; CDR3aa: CASTEDRASTDTQYF
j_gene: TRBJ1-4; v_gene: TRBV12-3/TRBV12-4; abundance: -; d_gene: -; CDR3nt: TGTGCCAGCAGTTTATTCGGACGGCTTAATGAAAAACTGTTTTTT; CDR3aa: CASSLFGRLNEKLFF
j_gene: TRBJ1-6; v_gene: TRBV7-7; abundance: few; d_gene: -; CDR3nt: TGTGCCAGCAGCTTAAAATCCGGGTGGGGTCTGGATTGGCCCCTCCACTTT; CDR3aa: CASSLKSGWGLDWPLHF
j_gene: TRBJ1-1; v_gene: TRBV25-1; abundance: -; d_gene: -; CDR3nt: TGTGCCAGCAGTGAAGGGGGCCGGGACACTGAAGCTTTCTTT; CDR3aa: CASSEGGRDTEAFF